The present entry profiles one T cell receptor beta chain with its context. Its antigen is still unknown. In this CDR3 the conserved last residue, phenylalanine or tryptophan, is missing, so a read error is likely. The limits of the CDR3 on the DNA are not certain, so only TCRdb's listed CDR3 is given. RNA was isolated from bulk, unsorted tissue, and RNA quality was assessed with a NanoDrop ND-1000 and an Agilent 2100. Distant non-tumor tissue taken more than 3 cm from the tumor edge was used as the normal lung sample. The donors were newly diagnosed lung cancer patients admitted for thoracic surgery in China from August to November 2014 who had not received prior chemotherapy. Patients who had received previous radiotherapy or chemotherapy, or who had another concurrent cancer, were excluded from the study. Surgical tissue pieces of about 1-2 cm3 were preserved in RNAlater solution and were kept at -80 degrees C until use.

The entry originates in a study of tumor and adjacent non-tumor tissue in lung cancer listed by TCRdb under 2018. Study-level background: By cancer type, the cohort comprised some twelve adenocarcinoma patients, 2 squamous cell carcinoma patients and 1 small cell lung cancer patient. In total, sequencing yielded 125,075,908 productive TCRbeta reads, which works out to an average of about 4.2 million reads per sample. Bulk TCRbeta repertoires were compared between lung tumor tissue and matched distant non-tumor lung tissue obtained from over 13 lung cancer patients. TCRbeta CDR3 sequencing was performed on about 30 paired specimens, with one tumor sample and one normal lung sample collected per patient. Ages among the approximately 15 patients ranged from about 30 to 85 years, there were 10 or so men and 5 women, and disease was at TNM stage I to III.

Both ends counted, the CDR3 spans 12 residues. Findings and caveats that apply to the study as a whole: Only around 16 patients were in the cohort, and the authors stated that larger samples and more detailed clinical data are needed. TCR diversity was significantly higher in younger patients, and greater tumor TCR diversity was associated with shorter overall survival and shorter disease-free survival. In normal lung, the top 100 clones accounted for a significantly larger cumulative share of the repertoire than in tumor tissue. Tumor tissue showed significantly higher TCR diversity (inverse Simpson) than normal lung tissue, at around 450 vs 150 (P = 0.0075, Mann-Whitney U test). Peripheral blood was not sequenced, so blood TCRbeta repertoires were not examined in the lung cancer patients of the study. Neither the sequencing platform nor unique molecular identifiers are named or mentioned anywhere in the methods.

Library preparation employed multiplex PCR. TCRdb records Illumina HiSeq 2500 as the sequencer. Following protocols modified from ARM-PCR, the researchers constructed TCRbeta libraries through three rounds of nested PCR with primers (Table S4). PCR products of 200-500 bp were gel-excised and purified with the QIAquick gel extraction kit before sequencing. The source study handled its data this way. Trimmomatic was used to clean the reads, FLASH was used to merge the reads into complete CDR3 sequences, and MiTCR was used to assign the reads to V(D)J germline segments. Clonal diversity was calculated as the inverse Simpson's index using VDJtools. In-frame sequences lacking a premature stop codon were counted as productive reads. TCRdb trimmed public reads at Q25 via fastp, called clones via MiXCR and kept in-frame beta chains. Entries are consolidated by CDR3 protein sequence, retaining the most common genes and DNA. What appears here as the V and J calls and clone size reflects TCRdb's work, not the paper's. The sample contains about 98,000 distinct CDR3 sequences, 75% to 90% of them found a single time. The top ten constitute around 30% of the sample.

This receptor was taken from a man aged 60 to 69 with small cell lung cancer. Material for sequencing was distant non-tumor lung tissue. The sequence joins TRBV12-3 or TRBV12-4 to TRBJ1-1; TRBD1, the D gene given by the table, was not confirmed from the DNA. The CDR3 loop reads CASSRQGAEVFY.